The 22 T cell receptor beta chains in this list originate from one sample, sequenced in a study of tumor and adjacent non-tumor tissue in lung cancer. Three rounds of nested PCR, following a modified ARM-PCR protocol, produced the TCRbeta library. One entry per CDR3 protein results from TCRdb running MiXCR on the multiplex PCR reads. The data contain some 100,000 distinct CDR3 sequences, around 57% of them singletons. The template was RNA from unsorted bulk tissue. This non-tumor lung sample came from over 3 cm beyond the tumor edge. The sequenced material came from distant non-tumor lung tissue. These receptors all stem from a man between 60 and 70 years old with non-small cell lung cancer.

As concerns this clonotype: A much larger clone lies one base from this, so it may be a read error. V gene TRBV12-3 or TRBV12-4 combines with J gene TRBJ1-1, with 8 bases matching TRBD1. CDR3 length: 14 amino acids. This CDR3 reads CASRGTGANTESFF. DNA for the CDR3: TGTGCCAGCAGGGGGACAGGTGCTAACACTGAATCTTTCTTT.

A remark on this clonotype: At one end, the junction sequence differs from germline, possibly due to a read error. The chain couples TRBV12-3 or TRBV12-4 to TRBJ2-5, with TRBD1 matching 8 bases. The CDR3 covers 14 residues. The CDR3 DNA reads TGTGCCATCAGTCCCGGACAGGGACAAGAGACCCAATACTTC. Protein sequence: CAISPGQGQETQYF.

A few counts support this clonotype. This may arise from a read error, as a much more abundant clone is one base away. The CDR3 loop is CASCYIARGGRNEQFF. CDR3 sequence (DNA): TGTGCCAGCTGTTACATAGCGAGGGGAGGGAGGAATGAGCAGTTCTTC. V and J are TRBV6-5 and TRBJ2-1, with 7 positions matching TRBD2. Germline CDR1 and CDR2: MNHEY and SVGAGI. This CDR3 has 16 amino acids.

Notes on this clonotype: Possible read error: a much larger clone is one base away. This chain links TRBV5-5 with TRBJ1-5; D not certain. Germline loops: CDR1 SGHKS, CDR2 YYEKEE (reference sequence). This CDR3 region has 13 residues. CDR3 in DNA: TGTGCCAGCAGCTTGGCTCTCTATCAGCGCCAGCATTTT. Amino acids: CASSLALYQRQHF.

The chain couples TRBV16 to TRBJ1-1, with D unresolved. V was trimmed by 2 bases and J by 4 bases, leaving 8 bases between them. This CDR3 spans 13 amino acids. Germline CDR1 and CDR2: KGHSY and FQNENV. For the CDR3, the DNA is TGTGCCAGCAGCCAAGTACATGGCACTGAAGCTTTCTTT. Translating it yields CASSQVHGTEAFF.

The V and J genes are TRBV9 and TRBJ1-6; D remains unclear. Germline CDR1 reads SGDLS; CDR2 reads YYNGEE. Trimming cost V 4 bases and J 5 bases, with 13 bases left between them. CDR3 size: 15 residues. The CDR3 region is CASSPSADNNSPLHF. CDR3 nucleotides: TGTGCCAGCAGCCCCTCGGCAGACAATAATTCACCCCTCCACTTT.

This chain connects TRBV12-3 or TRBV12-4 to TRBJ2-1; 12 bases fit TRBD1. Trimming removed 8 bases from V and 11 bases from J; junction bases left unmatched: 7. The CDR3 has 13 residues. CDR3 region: CASAGTGGGKQFF. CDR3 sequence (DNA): TGTGCCAGCGCCGGGACAGGGGGCGGTAAGCAGTTCTTC.

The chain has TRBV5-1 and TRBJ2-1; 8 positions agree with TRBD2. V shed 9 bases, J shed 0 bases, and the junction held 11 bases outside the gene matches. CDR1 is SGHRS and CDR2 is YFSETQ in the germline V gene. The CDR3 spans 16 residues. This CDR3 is CATSRGGSFSYNEQFF. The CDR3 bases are TGCGCCACCTCCCGGGGGGGTTCCTTCTCCTACAATGAGCAGTTCTTC.

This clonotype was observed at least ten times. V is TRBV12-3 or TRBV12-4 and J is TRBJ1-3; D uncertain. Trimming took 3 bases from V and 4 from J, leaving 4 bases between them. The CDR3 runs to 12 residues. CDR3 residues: CASSLRGNTIYF. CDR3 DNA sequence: TGTGCCAGCAGTTTGAGGGGAAACACCATATATTTT.

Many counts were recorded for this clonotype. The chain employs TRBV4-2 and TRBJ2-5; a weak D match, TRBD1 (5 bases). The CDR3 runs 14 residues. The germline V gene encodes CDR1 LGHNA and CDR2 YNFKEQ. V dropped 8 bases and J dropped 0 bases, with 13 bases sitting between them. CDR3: CASEKTANQETQYF. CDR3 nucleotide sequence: TGTGCCAGCGAGAAGACAGCGAACCAAGAGACCCAGTACTTC.

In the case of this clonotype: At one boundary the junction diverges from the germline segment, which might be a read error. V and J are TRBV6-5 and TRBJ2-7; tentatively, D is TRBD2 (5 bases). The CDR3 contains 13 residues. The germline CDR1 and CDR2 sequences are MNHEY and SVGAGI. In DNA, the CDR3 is TGTGCAAGCATTATTTGGAGCGGCTACGAGCAGTACTTC. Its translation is CASIIWSGYEQYF.

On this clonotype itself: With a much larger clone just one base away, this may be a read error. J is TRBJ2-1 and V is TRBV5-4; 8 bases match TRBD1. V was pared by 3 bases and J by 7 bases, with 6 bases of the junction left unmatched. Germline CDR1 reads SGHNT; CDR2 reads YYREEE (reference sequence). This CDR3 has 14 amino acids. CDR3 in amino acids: CASSSGGIGNEQFF. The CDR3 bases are TGTGCCAGCAGCTCAGGGGGCATTGGAAATGAGCAGTTCTTC.

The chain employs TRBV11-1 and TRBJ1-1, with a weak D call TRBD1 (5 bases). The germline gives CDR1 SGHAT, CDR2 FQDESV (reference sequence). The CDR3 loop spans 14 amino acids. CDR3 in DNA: TGTGACAGGAGCTTAGAAGGGTTGAACACTGAAGCTTTCTTT. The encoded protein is CDRSLEGLNTEAFF.

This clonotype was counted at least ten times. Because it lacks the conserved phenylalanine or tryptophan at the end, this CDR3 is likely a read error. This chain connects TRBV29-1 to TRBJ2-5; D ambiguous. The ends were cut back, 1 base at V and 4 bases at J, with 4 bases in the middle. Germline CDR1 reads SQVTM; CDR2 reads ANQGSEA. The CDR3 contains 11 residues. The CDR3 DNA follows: TGCAGCGTTGAAGTTGGAGAGACCCAGTACTCC. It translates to CSVEVGETQYS.

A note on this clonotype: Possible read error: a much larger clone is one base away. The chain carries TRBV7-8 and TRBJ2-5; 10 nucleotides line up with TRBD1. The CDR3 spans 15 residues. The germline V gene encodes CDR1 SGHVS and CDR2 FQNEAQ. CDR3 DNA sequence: TGTGCCAGCATCCTACAGGACAGGGGGAGGGAGACCCAGTGCTTC. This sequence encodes CASILQDRGRETQCF. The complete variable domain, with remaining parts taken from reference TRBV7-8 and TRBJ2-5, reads GAGVSQSPRYKVAKRGQDVALRCDPISGHVSLFWYQQALGQGPEFLTYFQNEAQLDKSGLPSDRFFAERPEGSVSTLKIQRTQQEDSAVYLCASILQDRGRETQCFGPGTRLLVL.

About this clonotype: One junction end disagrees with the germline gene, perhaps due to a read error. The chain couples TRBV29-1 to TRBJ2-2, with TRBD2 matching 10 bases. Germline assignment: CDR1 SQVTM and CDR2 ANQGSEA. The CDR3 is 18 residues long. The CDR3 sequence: CSVERSGTSVIGGGELLF. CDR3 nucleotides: TGCAGCGTTGAAAGGTCTGGGACTAGCGTGATCGGAGGCGGGGAGCTGCTTTTT.

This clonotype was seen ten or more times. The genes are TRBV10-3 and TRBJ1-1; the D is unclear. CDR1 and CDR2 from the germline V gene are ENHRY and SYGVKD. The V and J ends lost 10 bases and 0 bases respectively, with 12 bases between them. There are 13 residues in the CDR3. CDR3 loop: CATQETLNTEAFF. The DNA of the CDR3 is TGTGCCACCCAAGAGACATTGAACACTGAAGCTTTCTTT.

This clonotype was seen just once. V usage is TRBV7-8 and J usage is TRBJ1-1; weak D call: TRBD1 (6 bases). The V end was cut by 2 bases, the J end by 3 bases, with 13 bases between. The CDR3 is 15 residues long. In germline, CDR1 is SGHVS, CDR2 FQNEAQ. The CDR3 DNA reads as TGTGCCAGCAGCTTACGGACGGGGGCTCACACTGAAGCTTTCTTT. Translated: CASSLRTGAHTEAFF.

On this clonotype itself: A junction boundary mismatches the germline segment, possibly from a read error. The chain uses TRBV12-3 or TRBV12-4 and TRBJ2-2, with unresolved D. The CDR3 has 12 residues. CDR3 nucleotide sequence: TGTGCCAGTGCTATTTTCACCGGAGAGCTGTATTTT. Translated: CASAIFTGELYF.

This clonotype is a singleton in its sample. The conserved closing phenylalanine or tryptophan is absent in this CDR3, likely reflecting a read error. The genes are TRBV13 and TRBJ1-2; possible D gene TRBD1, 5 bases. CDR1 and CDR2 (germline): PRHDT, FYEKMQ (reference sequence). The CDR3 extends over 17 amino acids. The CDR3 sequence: CASSPLLQASTGYGYTL. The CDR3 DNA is TGTGCCAGCAGCCCGCTCCTACAGGCTTCAACAGGCTATGGTTACACCCTC.

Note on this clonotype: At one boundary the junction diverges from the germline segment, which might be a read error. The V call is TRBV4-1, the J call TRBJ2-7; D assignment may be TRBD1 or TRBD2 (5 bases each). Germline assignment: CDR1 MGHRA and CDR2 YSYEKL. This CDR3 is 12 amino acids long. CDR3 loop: CASNQEGLEQCF. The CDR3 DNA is TGCGCCAGCAACCAAGAGGGGCTCGAGCAGTGCTTC.

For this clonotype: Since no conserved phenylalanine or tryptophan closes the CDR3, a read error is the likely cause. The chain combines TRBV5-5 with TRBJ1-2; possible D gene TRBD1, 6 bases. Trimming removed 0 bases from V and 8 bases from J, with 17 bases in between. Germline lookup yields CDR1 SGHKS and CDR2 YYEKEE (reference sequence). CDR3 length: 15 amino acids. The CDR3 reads CASSLAVGHGRGYTS. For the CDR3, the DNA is TGTGCCAGCAGCTTGGCCGTGGGACATGGGAGAGGCTACACCTCC.